This T cell receptor beta chain was recorded in a study of regulatory T cells in long-lasting Graves disease. This clonotype was seen at least ten times. As yet, its antigen is unknown. Time point of the sample: newly diagnosed GD, antithyroid drugs for less than 3 months. The TCR library was made from RNA extracted from PBMCs. V lost 1 base to trimming and J lost 11 bases; unmatched junction nucleotides: 4. The CDR3 contains 12 residues. Study-wide findings and caveats: Gene preferences differed: TRBV28, TRBJ1-2, TRBJ2-5 in persistent cases. Analyses excluded thyroid tissue, covering peripheral blood alone. Shared public clonotypes totalled around 2,900 in persistent patients, compared with around 930 in new patients.

Investigators prepared the TCR beta libraries by applying iRepertoire HTBI primers and Arm-PCR of CDR3 regions. MiXCR, run by TCRdb on the multiplex PCR reads, gives a single entry per CDR3 protein. The table lists approximately 210,000 distinct CDR3 sequences, around 18% of them singletons. The sequence was collected from a female donor with Graves disease. The J gene is TRBJ1-1, the V gene TRBV12-3 or TRBV12-4, with 7 nucleotides matching TRBD1. The material was peripheral blood mononuclear cells (PBMCs), obtained at new diagnosis, from a patient treated with antithyroid drugs. Here the CDR3 reads CASSLVGRGAFF. The CDR3 DNA reads as TGTGCCAGCAGTTTAGTGGGCAGGGGGGCTTTCTTT.